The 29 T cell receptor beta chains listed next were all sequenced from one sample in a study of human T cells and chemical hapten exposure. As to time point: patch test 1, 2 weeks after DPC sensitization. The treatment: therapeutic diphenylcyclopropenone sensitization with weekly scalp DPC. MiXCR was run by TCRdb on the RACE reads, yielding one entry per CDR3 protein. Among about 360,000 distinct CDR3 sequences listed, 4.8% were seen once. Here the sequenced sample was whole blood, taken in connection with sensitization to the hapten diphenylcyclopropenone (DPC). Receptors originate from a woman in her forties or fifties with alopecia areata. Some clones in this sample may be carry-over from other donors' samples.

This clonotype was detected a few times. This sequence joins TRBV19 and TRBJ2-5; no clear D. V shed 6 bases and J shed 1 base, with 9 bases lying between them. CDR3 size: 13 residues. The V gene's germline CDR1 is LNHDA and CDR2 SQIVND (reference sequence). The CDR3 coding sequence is TGTGCCAGTAGGCCCTTGCGCCAAGAGACCCAGTACTTC. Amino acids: CASRPLRQETQYF.

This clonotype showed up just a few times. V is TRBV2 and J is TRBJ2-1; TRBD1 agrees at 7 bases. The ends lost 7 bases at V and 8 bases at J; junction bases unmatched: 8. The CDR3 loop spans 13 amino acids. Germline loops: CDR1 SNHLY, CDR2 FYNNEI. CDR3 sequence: CASTPRTGHEQFF. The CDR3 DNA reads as TGTGCCAGCACCCCCCGGACAGGACATGAGCAGTTCTTC.

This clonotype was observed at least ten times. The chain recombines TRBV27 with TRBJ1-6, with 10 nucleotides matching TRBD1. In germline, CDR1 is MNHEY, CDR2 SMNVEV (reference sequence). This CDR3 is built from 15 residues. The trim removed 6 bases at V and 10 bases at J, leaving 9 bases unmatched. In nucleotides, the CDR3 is TGTGCCAGCAGACAAAGACAGGGGGCACAATCACCCCTCCACTTT. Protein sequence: CASRQRQGAQSPLHF.

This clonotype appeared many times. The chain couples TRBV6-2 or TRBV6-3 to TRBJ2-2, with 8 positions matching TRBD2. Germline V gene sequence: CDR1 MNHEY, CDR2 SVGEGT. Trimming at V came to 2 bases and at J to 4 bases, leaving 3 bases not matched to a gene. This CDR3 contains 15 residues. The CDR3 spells CASSYELAGTGELFF. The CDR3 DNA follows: TGTGCCAGCAGTTACGAGCTAGCGGGCACCGGGGAGCTGTTTTTT.

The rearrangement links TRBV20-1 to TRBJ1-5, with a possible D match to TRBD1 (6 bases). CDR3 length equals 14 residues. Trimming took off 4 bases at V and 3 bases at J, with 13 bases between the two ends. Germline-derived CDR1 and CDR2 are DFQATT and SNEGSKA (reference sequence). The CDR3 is CSAIRGAVNQPQHF. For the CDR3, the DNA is TGCAGTGCTATCCGGGGGGCGGTCAATCAGCCCCAGCATTTT.

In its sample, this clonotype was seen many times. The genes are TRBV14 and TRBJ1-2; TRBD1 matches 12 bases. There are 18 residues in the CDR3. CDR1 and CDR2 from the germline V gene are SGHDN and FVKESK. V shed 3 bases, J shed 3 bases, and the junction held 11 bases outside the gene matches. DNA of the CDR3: TGTGCCAGCAGCCAGTGGACCCGGGACAGGGGGCGCGACTATGGCTACACCTTC. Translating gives CASSQWTRDRGRDYGYTF.

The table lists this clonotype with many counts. The CDR3 nucleotides are TGCAGCGCGAGGGAGACTTTAGCCAAAAACATTCAGTACTTC. This encodes CSARETLAKNIQYF. This chain joins TRBV29-1 and TRBJ2-4; TRBD2 might be the D (5 bases). Germline lookup yields CDR1 SQVTM and CDR2 ANQGSEA. The CDR3 is 14 residues long. Between the trimmed V and J ends, which lost 7 bases and 0 bases, there was a span of 13 bases.

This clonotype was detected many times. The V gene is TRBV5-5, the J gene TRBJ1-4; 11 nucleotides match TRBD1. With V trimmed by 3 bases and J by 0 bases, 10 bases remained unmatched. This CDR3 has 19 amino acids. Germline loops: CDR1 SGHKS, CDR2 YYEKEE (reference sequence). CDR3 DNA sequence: TGTGCCAGCAGCTCAACCGGGACAGGGGGACTTGCAACTAATGAAAAACTGTTTTTT. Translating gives CASSSTGTGGLATNEKLFF.

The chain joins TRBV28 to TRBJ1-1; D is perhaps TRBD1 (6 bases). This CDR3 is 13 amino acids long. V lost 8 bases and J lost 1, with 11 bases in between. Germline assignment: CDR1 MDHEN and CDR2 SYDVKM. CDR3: CASLQGQNTEAFF. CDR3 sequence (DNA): TGTGCCAGCCTTCAGGGGCAGAACACTGAAGCTTTCTTT.

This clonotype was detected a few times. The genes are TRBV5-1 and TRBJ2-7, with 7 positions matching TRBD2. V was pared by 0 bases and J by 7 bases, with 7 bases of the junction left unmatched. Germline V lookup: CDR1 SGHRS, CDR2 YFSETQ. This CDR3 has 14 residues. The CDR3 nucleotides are TGCGCCAGCAGCTTGGCAGCGGGACCGTTTGAGCAGTACTTC. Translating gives CASSLAAGPFEQYF.

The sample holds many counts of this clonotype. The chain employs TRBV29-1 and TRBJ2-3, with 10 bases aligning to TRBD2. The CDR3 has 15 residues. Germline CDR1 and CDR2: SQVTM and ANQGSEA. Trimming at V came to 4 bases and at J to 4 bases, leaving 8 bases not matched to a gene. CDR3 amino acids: CSVAPLAGVPDTQYF. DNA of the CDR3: TGCAGCGTTGCCCCCCTAGCGGGAGTGCCAGATACGCAGTATTTT.

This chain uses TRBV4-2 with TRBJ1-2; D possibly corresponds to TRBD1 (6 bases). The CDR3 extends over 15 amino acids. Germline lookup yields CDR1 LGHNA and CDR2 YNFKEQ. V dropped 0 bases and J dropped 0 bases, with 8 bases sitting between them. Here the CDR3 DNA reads TGTGCCAGCAGCCAAGAAAGGACAGCTAACTATGGCTACACCTTC. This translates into CASSQERTANYGYTF.

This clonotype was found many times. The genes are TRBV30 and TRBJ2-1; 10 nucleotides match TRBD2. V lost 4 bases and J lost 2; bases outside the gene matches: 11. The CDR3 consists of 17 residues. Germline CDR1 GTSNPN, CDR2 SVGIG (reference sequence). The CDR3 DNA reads TGTGCCTGGATGCGAAGTATACTAGCGGGGCCCTACAATGAGCAGTTCTTC. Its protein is CAWMRSILAGPYNEQFF.

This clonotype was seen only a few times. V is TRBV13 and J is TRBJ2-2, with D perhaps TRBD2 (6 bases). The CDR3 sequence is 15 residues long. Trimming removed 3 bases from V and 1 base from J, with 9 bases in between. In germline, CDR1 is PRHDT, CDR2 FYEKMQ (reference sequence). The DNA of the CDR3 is TGTGCCAGCAGCTTGGGGAGGATGAACACCGGGGAGCTGTTTTTT. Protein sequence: CASSLGRMNTGELFF.

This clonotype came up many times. The CDR3 here is CASSLGEEGTEAFF. The CDR3 nucleotides are TGTGCCAGCAGCTTGGGGGAAGAGGGCACTGAAGCTTTCTTT. The chain links TRBV7-2 to TRBJ1-1; tentatively, D is TRBD1 (5 bases). From germline, CDR1 is SGHTA and CDR2 FQGNSA. The germline V and J ends were trimmed by 3 bases and 4 bases, with 12 bases remaining between them. The CDR3 covers 14 residues.

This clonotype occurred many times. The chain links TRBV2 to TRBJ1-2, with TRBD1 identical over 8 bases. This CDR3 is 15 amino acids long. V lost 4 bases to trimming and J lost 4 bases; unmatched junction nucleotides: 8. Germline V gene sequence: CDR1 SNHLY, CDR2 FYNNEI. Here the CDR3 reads CASSGGQVGAYGYTF. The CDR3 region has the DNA TGTGCCAGCAGTGGGGGACAGGTCGGAGCCTATGGCTACACCTTC.

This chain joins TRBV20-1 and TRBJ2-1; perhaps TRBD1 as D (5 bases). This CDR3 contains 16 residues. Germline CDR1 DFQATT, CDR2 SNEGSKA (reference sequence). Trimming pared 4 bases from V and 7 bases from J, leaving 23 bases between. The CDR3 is CSATTPQGKIGNEQFF. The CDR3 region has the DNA TGCAGTGCTACAACCCCCCAGGGTAAGATTGGGAATGAGCAGTTCTTC.

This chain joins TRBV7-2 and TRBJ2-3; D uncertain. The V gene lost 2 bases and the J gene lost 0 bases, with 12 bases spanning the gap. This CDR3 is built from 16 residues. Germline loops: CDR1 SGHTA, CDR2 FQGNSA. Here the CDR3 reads CASSLILGGSTDTQYF. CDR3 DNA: TGTGCCAGCAGCTTAATTCTAGGTGGCAGCACAGATACGCAGTATTTT.

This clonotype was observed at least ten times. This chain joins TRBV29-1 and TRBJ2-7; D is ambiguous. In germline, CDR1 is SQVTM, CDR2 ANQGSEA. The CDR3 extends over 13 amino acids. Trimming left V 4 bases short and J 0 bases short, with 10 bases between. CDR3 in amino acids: CSVGHPSSYEQYF. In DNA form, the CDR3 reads TGCAGCGTTGGGCACCCGAGCTCCTACGAGCAGTACTTC.

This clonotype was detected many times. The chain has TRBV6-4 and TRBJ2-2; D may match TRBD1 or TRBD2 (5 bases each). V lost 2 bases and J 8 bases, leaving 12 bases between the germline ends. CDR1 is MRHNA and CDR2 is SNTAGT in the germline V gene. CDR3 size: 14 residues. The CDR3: CASSDVGEGGELFF. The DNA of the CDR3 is TGTGCCAGCAGTGACGTGGGGGAAGGAGGGGAGCTGTTTTTT.

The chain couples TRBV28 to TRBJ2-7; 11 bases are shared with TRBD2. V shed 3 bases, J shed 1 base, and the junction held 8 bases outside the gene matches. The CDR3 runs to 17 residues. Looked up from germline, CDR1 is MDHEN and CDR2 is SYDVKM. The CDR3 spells CASSFSSGRMESYEQYF. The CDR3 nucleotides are TGTGCCAGCAGTTTCTCTAGCGGGAGGATGGAATCCTACGAGCAGTACTTC. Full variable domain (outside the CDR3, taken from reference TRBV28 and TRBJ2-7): DVKVTQSSRYLVKRTGEKVFLECVQDMDHENMFWYRQDPGLGLRLIYFSYDVKMKEKGDIPEGYSVSREKKERFSLILESASTNQTSMYLCASSFSSGRMESYEQYFGPGTRLTVT.

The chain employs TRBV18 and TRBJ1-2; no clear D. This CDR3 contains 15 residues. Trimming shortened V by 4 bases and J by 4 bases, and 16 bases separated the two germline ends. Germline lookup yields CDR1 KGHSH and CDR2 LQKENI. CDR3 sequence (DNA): TGTGCCAGCTCACTCCAGACGGGAGGGTCCTATGGCTACACCTTC. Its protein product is CASSLQTGGSYGYTF.

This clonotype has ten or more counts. The CDR3 coding sequence is TGTGCCAGCAGCGTAGATCAAGGGGCAGATACGCAGTATTTT. Amino acids: CASSVDQGADTQYF. The chain uses TRBV9 and TRBJ2-3; possible D gene TRBD1, 5 bases. Germline V gene lookup returns CDR1 SGDLS and CDR2 YYNGEE. The CDR3 runs to 14 residues. V was pared by 0 bases and J by 4 bases, with 9 bases between.

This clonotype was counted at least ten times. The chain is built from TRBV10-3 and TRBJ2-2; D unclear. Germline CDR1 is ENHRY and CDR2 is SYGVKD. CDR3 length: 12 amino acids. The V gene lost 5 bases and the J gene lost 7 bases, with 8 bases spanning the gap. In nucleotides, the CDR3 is TGTGCCATCAGTCCCCTTGACGGGGAGCTGTTTTTT. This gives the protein CAISPLDGELFF.

CDR3 loop: CASSFSGAGGETQYF. CDR3 DNA: TGTGCCAGCAGTTTTTCAGGAGCGGGAGGAGAGACCCAGTACTTC. This rearrangement joins TRBV28 to TRBJ2-5, with 9 bases fitting TRBD2. The CDR3 has 15 amino acids. J was trimmed by 4 bases and V by 3 bases; bases with no gene match: 6. The germline V gene has CDR1 MDHEN and CDR2 SYDVKM.

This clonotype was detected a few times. Written as DNA, the CDR3 is TGTGCCAGCAGCCCCCCCGGTCAGCACCTATACAATGAGCAGTTCTTC. This gives the protein CASSPPGQHLYNEQFF. This sequence joins TRBV14 and TRBJ2-1; unclear D gene. The CDR3 totals 16 residues. Trimming shortened V by 4 bases and J by 4 bases, and 17 bases separated the two germline ends. The germline CDR1 and CDR2 sequences are SGHDN and FVKESK.

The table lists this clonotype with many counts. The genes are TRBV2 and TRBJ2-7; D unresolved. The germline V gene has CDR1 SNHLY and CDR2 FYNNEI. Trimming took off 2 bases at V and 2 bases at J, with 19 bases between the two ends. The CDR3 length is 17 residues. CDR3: CASSELVVGDPAYEQYF. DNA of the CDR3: TGTGCCAGCAGTGAATTAGTCGTCGGTGACCCCGCCTACGAGCAGTACTTC.

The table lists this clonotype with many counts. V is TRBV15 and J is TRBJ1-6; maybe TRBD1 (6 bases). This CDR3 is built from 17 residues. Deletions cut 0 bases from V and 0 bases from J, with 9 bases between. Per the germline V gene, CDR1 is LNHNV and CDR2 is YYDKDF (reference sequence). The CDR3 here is CATSRDRGSSYNSPLHF. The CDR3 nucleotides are TGTGCCACCAGCAGAGACAGGGGAAGCTCCTATAATTCACCCCTCCACTTT.

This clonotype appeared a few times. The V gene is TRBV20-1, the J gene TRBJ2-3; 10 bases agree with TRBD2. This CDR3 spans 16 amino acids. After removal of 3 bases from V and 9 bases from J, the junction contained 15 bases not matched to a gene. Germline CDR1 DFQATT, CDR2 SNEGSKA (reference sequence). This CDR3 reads CSASPPLAGDPRTQYF. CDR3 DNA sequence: TGCAGTGCTAGCCCCCCTCTAGCGGGGGACCCAAGAACGCAGTATTTT.